The next 4 T cell receptor beta chains were all read from a single sample in a study of OX40 agonist ivuxolimab in advanced cancers. TCRdb's table, derived via immunoSEQ multiplex PCR, lists solely in-frame clones and lacks some. The sample lists over 50,000 clones, about 89% occurring once. The sample in question was CD4+ or CD8+ T cells sorted from blood, obtained in a trial of the OX40 agonist ivuxolimab. The receptors were sampled from an adult with an advanced solid tumor such as melanoma, head and neck, liver or kidney cancer.

The J gene is TRBJ2-2, the V gene TRBV28; TRBD2 matches 9 bases. In germline, CDR1 is MDHEN, CDR2 SYDVKM. The CDR3 length is 16 residues. Trimming removed 5 bases from V and 7 bases from J; junction bases left unmatched: 11. The DNA of the CDR3 is TGTGCCAGCAGTCCCGCCGCGGGAGGGCTTATCGGGGAGCTGTTTTTT. This encodes CASSPAAGGLIGELFF.

The chain is built from TRBV18 and TRBJ2-1; 7 bases match TRBD2. The germline V gene encodes CDR1 KGHSH and CDR2 LQKENI. V shed 2 bases and J 7 bases; nucleotides not matched to a gene: 8. There are 15 residues in the CDR3. The chain's CDR3 is CASSPGEGIWNEQFF. CDR3 nucleotides: TGTGCCAGCTCACCAGGGGAGGGGATTTGGAATGAGCAGTTCTTC.

V and J are TRBV5-5 and TRBJ1-1, with TRBD1 as a possible D gene (5 bases). This CDR3 comprises 15 residues. CDR1 and CDR2 (germline): SGHKS, YYEKEE (reference sequence). Trimming took off 0 bases at V and 0 bases at J, with 9 bases between the two ends. The CDR3 bases are TGTGCCAGCAGCTTGGCAGGGCTCATGAACACTGAAGCTTTCTTT. This encodes CASSLAGLMNTEAFF. Full variable domain (rest looked up from reference TRBV5-5 and TRBJ1-1): DAGVTQSPTHLIKTRGQQVTLRCSPISGHKSVSWYQQVLGQGPQFIFQYYEKEERGRGNFPDRFSARQFPNYSSELNVNALLLGDSALYLCASSLAGLMNTEAFFGQGTRLTVV.

This clone was recorded only once. The chain is built from TRBV10-3 and TRBJ2-7; 14 bases agree with TRBD2. V lost 4 bases and J lost 4; bases outside the gene matches: 6. Germline-derived CDR1 and CDR2 are ENHRY and SYGVKD. The CDR3 loop spans 16 amino acids. CDR3 in amino acids: CAISGGGLAGEYEQYF. The CDR3 coding sequence is TGTGCCATCAGTGGTGGGGGACTAGCGGGAGAGTACGAGCAGTACTTC.